The 29 T cell receptor beta chains listed next were all sequenced from one sample in a study of T cell responses to AZD1222 COVID-19 vaccine. Assay used: immunoSEQ multiplex PCR; TCRdb lists only in-frame clones, some missing. The sample contains roughly 100,000 clones, approximately 88% of which appear only once. This material consisted of peripheral blood, taken on day 0 of AZD1222 vaccination. Receptors originate from an adult in good health.

This clone was seen only once. This sequence joins TRBV29-1 and TRBJ2-3, with 8 bases lining up with TRBD2. This CDR3 region has 14 residues. Germline loops: CDR1 SQVTM, CDR2 ANQGSEA. J gave up 6 bases and V 5 bases, and 10 bases lay outside the gene matches. The CDR3, as DNA: TGCAGCGTTTCGGTGGGTATAGCGGGGGATACGCAGTATTTT. This gives the protein CSVSVGIAGDTQYF.

This CDR3 is CASSQVSEKLFF. In DNA form, the CDR3 reads TGTGCCAGCAGCCAAGTGTCTGAAAAACTGTTTTTT. The chain joins TRBV3-1 (or the pseudogene TRBV3-2) to TRBJ1-4; D gene ambiguous. V was pared by 1 base and J by 7 bases, with 4 bases between. The CDR3 runs 12 residues. Germline V gene lookup returns CDR1 LGHDT and CDR2 YNNKEL (reference sequence).

The chain carries TRBV25-1 and TRBJ1-2; D possibly corresponds to TRBD1 (6 bases). There are 15 residues in the CDR3. Germline-derived CDR1 and CDR2 are MGHDK and SYGVNS. Trimming removed 2 bases at V and 4 bases at J, with 14 bases between. As DNA, the CDR3 is TGTGCCAGCAGTGAAGGGGACATCGCTATCTATGGCTACACCTTC. Translated, it gives CASSEGDIAIYGYTF.

The V call is TRBV3-1 (or the pseudogene TRBV3-2), the J call TRBJ2-7; 7 bases fit TRBD1. With 1 base clipped from V and 2 bases from J, the junction kept 5 bases outside the gene matches. This CDR3 comprises 15 residues. CDR1 and CDR2 from the germline V gene are LGHDT and YNNKEL (reference sequence). The CDR3 DNA reads as TGTGCCAGCAGCCAAGGGCTCCAGGGGGCCTACGAGCAGTACTTC. Its protein product is CASSQGLQGAYEQYF.

This clone is a singleton in its sample. The CDR3 region has the DNA TGCGCCAGCCTCCCGGGACTTACTACTGATTACAATGAGCAGTTCTTC. Protein product: CASLPGLTTDYNEQFF. V gene TRBV5-1 combines with J gene TRBJ2-1; D may be TRBD2 (6 bases). Germline V gene sequence: CDR1 SGHRS, CDR2 YFSETQ. The CDR3 totals 16 residues. The germline V and J ends were trimmed by 7 bases and 4 bases, with 21 bases remaining between them.

The chain combines TRBV11-2 with TRBJ2-7, with TRBD2 identical over 7 bases. Germline CDR1 SGHAT, CDR2 FQNNGV. The CDR3 consists of 16 residues. Trimming took 5 bases from V and 3 from J; bases not matched to a gene: 13. CDR3 DNA: TGTGCCAGCAGCCCCAGATCAGCTAGCGGATACTACGAGCAGTACTTC. Its protein is CASSPRSASGYYEQYF.

V usage is TRBV13 and J usage is TRBJ2-7, with a possible D match to TRBD1 (6 bases). This CDR3 spans 14 amino acids. In germline, CDR1 is PRHDT, CDR2 FYEKMQ (reference sequence). Trimming cost V 5 bases and J 3 bases, with 14 bases left between them. The CDR3 DNA follows: TGTGCCAGCAGCAGCCGGGACACTCTCTACGAGCAGTACTTC. This codes for CASSSRDTLYEQYF.

Only one count was recorded for this clone. V gene TRBV6-5 combines with J gene TRBJ1-1; D is undetermined. Germline V gene lookup returns CDR1 MNHEY and CDR2 SVGAGI. The CDR3 length is 13 residues. The V gene lost 5 bases and the J gene lost 1 base, with 8 bases spanning the gap. The CDR3 loop reads CASSKRPNTEAFF. CDR3 DNA: TGTGCCAGCAGTAAACGACCGAACACTGAAGCTTTCTTT.

The V and J genes are TRBV29-1 and TRBJ2-2; a weak D match, TRBD1 (6 bases). The germline CDR1 and CDR2 sequences are SQVTM and ANQGSEA. This CDR3 is 13 amino acids long. Trimming removed 4 bases from V and 4 bases from J, with 10 bases in between. The DNA for the CDR3 is TGCAGCGTTGGCCAGGGGTTCACCGGGGAGCTGTTTTTT. Translated: CSVGQGFTGELFF.

CDR3 coding DNA: TGTGCCAGCAGCTTAACACTAGCGGGGGGAGGGCAAGAGACCCAGTACTTC. Translation: CASSLTLAGGGQETQYF. V usage is TRBV11-2 and J usage is TRBJ2-5; TRBD2 agrees at 12 bases. This CDR3 comprises 17 residues. Unmatched junction bases numbered 6, after V lost 2 bases and J lost 2 bases. CDR1 is SGHAT, CDR2 FQNNGV, per germline.

V is TRBV2 and J is TRBJ2-3; D gene unclear. This CDR3 region has 14 residues. Between the trimmed V and J ends, which lost 1 base and 1 base, there was a span of 6 bases. Germline loops: CDR1 SNHLY, CDR2 FYNNEI. DNA of the CDR3: TGTGCCAGCAGTGAAGGGGCAGGCACAGATACGCAGTATTTT. Residues: CASSEGAGTDTQYF.

This CDR3 reads CASSSDRVKQFF. For the CDR3, the DNA is TGTGCCAGCAGTTCGGACAGGGTAAAGCAGTTCTTC. J is TRBJ2-1 and V is TRBV27, with 8 positions matching TRBD1. V was clipped by 4 bases and J by 11 bases; unmatched bases: 4. This CDR3 comprises 12 residues. Germline values: CDR1 MNHEY, CDR2 SMNVEV (reference sequence).

The chain combines TRBV21-1 with TRBJ1-5. TRBV21-1 represents a pseudogene. CDR3 length: 19 amino acids. DNA for the CDR3: TGTGCCAGCAGCCGCTGGGACTCCGGGGCAAGGTGTAGCAATCAGCCCCAGCATTTT. It is translated as CASSRWDSGARCSNQPQHF.

This sequence joins TRBV27 and TRBJ1-6; the D gene is possibly TRBD1 (6 bases). V was pared by 5 bases and J by 3 bases, with 11 bases between. CDR1 and CDR2 from the germline V gene are MNHEY and SMNVEV (reference sequence). This CDR3 region has 15 residues. The CDR3 region is CASSIGQIYNSPLHF. DNA for the CDR3: TGTGCCAGCAGTATAGGACAGATCTATAATTCACCCCTCCACTTT.

This clone was recorded once. The chain links TRBV6-6 to TRBJ1-1; D unclear. This CDR3 region has 13 residues. The V end lost 6 bases, the J end lost 2 bases, and 10 bases lay between the germline ends. Germline CDR1 is MNHNY and CDR2 is SVGAGI (reference sequence). For the CDR3, the DNA is TGTGCCAGCAGCTGGGTCGAAAACACTGAAGCTTTCTTT. It specifies CASSWVENTEAFF.

The J gene is TRBJ1-4, the V gene TRBV5-8; possible D gene TRBD1, 6 bases. Germline values: CDR1 SGHTS, CDR2 YDEGEE. This CDR3 spans 16 amino acids. The ends were cut back, 4 bases at V and 3 bases at J, with 16 bases in the middle. CDR3 region: CASSLPTGFANEKLFF. The CDR3 DNA follows: TGTGCCAGCAGCCTTCCCACAGGGTTTGCTAATGAAAAACTGTTTTTT.

V gene TRBV19 combines with J gene TRBJ1-2; TRBD1 is a possible D gene (5 bases). Germline CDR1 and CDR2: LNHDA and SQIVND (reference sequence). The V end lost 8 bases, the J end lost 4 bases, and 14 bases lay between the germline ends. This CDR3 region has 13 residues. The DNA for the CDR3 is TGTGCCAGTCAAAAAGGGACGCCCTATGGCTACACCTTC. Translating it yields CASQKGTPYGYTF.

V usage is TRBV3-1 (or the pseudogene TRBV3-2) and J usage is TRBJ2-5; 9 nucleotides match TRBD2. J gave up 5 bases and V 6 bases, and 4 bases lay outside the gene matches. The CDR3 sequence is 13 residues long. Germline V gene lookup returns CDR1 LGHDT and CDR2 YNNKEL (reference sequence). CDR3 region: CASRVAGVETQYF. In DNA, the CDR3 is TGTGCCAGCAGGGTAGCGGGGGTGGAGACCCAGTACTTC.

The V gene is TRBV19, the J gene TRBJ2-1; TRBD2 is a possible D gene (6 bases). Per germline, CDR1 LNHDA and CDR2 SQIVND (reference sequence). Trimming removed 10 bases from V and 5 bases from J, with 21 bases in between. This CDR3 region has 15 residues. CDR3 protein: CATNRDLASNNEQFF. For the CDR3, the DNA is TGTGCCACCAATCGGGACTTAGCTTCTAACAATGAGCAGTTCTTC.

CDR3 nucleotides: TGTGCCAGCAGCGTAGATCATACACCGAACTATGGCTACACCTTC. Translated: CASSVDHTPNYGYTF. The gene calls are TRBV9 and TRBJ1-2; unclear D gene. The CDR3 spans 15 residues. Trimming took off 0 bases at V and 2 bases at J, with 11 bases between the two ends. Germline CDR1 is SGDLS and CDR2 is YYNGEE.

This clone was observed a single time. The chain uses TRBV3-1 (or the pseudogene TRBV3-2) and TRBJ1-1; D gene ambiguous. The V end was cut by 4 bases, the J end by 1 base, with 7 bases between. This CDR3 has 13 amino acids. CDR1 and CDR2 (germline): LGHDT, YNNKEL (reference sequence). The CDR3 nucleotides read TGTGCCAGCAGCCTTGGGGAGAACACTGAAGCTTTCTTT. Its protein is CASSLGENTEAFF.

The rearrangement uses TRBV5-8 and TRBJ1-5; tentatively, D is TRBD1 (6 bases). V lost 2 bases, J lost 0 bases, and 18 bases lay in between. Germline CDR1 SGHTS, CDR2 YDEGEE. The CDR3 contains 18 residues. CDR3 nucleotide sequence: TGTGCCAGCAGCTTTCGGACAGCGCTCGGGTATAGCAATCAGCCCCAGCATTTT. Protein product: CASSFRTALGYSNQPQHF.

The chain recombines TRBV5-6 with TRBJ1-1; TRBD1 agrees at 7 bases. The CDR3 sequence is 15 residues long. Germline-derived CDR1 and CDR2 are SGHDT and YYEEEE. The J segment lost 0 bases and the V segment lost 4 bases, leaving 6 bases of the junction unmatched. The CDR3 DNA is TGTGCCAGCAGCCTAACGACAGGGATGAACACTGAAGCTTTCTTT. Translating gives CASSLTTGMNTEAFF.

J is TRBJ2-5 and V is TRBV19, with 7 bases fitting TRBD1. The J segment lost 2 bases and the V segment lost 5 bases, leaving 8 bases of the junction unmatched. Germline CDR1 LNHDA, CDR2 SQIVND (reference sequence). The CDR3 totals 15 residues. CDR3 amino acids: CASSPSDRDQETQYF. The CDR3 coding sequence is TGTGCCAGTAGTCCTTCTGACAGGGATCAAGAGACCCAGTACTTC.

V and J are TRBV4-3 and TRBJ1-4; no reliable D call. This CDR3 has 15 amino acids. The V and J ends lost 1 base and 8 bases respectively, with 14 bases between them. Germline CDR1 LGHNA, CDR2 YSLEER. The CDR3 reads CASSQGPTYEEKLFF. The DNA for the CDR3 is TGCGCCAGCAGCCAAGGGCCAACCTATGAGGAAAAACTGTTTTTT.

V is TRBV15 and J is TRBJ1-3; 9 positions agree with TRBD1. The germline V gene encodes CDR1 LNHNV and CDR2 YYDKDF (reference sequence). The ends lost 1 base at V and 3 bases at J; junction bases unmatched: 10. CDR3 size: 18 residues. The CDR3 DNA is TGTGCCACCAGCAGAGGGGGAACCGGGACAGGGAGTGGAAACACCATATATTTT. Its protein product is CATSRGGTGTGSGNTIYF.

The chain joins TRBV12-3 or TRBV12-4 to TRBJ1-2; the D gene is possibly TRBD1 (5 bases). Trimming took off 5 bases at V and 8 bases at J, with 12 bases between the two ends. CDR3 length: 12 residues. The CDR3 protein is CASSGDSGGYTF. Here the CDR3 DNA reads TGTGCCAGCAGTGGGGACTCCGGAGGCTACACCTTC.

The chain joins TRBV7-3 to TRBJ1-6; 7 bases fit TRBD1. The ends lost 3 bases at V and 2 bases at J; junction bases unmatched: 4. The CDR3 is made up of 16 amino acids. CDR1 SGHTA and CDR2 FQGTGA come from the germline V gene. CDR3 DNA: TGTGCCAGCAGCTTTGGAGACAGGGCCTATAATTCACCCCTCCACTTT. Translating it yields CASSFGDRAYNSPLHF.

V usage is TRBV7-9 and J usage is TRBJ2-7; D gene uncertain. Trimming shortened V by 5 bases and J by 0 bases, and 14 bases separated the two germline ends. The CDR3 sequence is 15 residues long. CDR1 and CDR2 (germline): SEHNR, FQNEAQ (reference sequence). The CDR3 sequence is CASSLQATSSYEQYF. For the CDR3, the DNA is TGTGCCAGCAGCCTCCAGGCGACGAGCTCCTACGAGCAGTACTTC.